The 28 T cell receptor beta chains in this list originate from one sample, sequenced in a study of tumor-infiltrating lymphocytes in localized non-small cell lung cancer. Sequenced by immunoSEQ multiplex PCR; TCRdb stores in-frame clones only, minus some. The repertoire holds about 15,000 clones, with 65% to 85% as singletons. Sequencing was done on a sample of lung tumor tissue. The receptors stem from a human donor with non-small cell lung cancer.

The chain couples TRBV30 to TRBJ1-4; D might be TRBD1 (6 bases). Germline V gives CDR1 GTSNPN, CDR2 SVGIG (reference sequence). This CDR3 comprises 13 residues. V was clipped by 3 bases and J by 7 bases, with 12 bases between them. CDR3 bases: TGTGCCTGGAGCCCGGTGGGGGCTGAAAAACTGTTTTTT. Protein: CAWSPVGAEKLFF.

The chain has TRBV19 and TRBJ1-3; TRBD1 might be the D (5 bases). The V end was cut by 4 bases, the J end by 1 base, with 11 bases between. This CDR3 comprises 15 residues. Germline CDR1 and CDR2: LNHDA and SQIVND (reference sequence). The CDR3 DNA reads as TGTGCCAGTAGTACTGACAGCCGATCTGGAAACACCATATATTTT. This translates into CASSTDSRSGNTIYF.

The V call is TRBV28, the J call TRBJ1-6; D not resolved. This CDR3 region has 14 residues. V was pared by 3 bases and J by 10 bases, with 13 bases between. The germline gives CDR1 MDHEN, CDR2 SYDVKM. The CDR3 is CASSFRENRSPLHF. Here the CDR3 DNA reads TGTGCCAGCAGTTTCCGGGAGAATAGGTCACCCCTCCACTTT. The whole variable domain, filled in from reference TRBV28 and TRBJ1-6, reads DVKVTQSSRYLVKRTGEKVFLECVQDMDHENMFWYRQDPGLGLRLIYFSYDVKMKEKGDIPEGYSVSREKKERFSLILESASTNQTSMYLCASSFRENRSPLHFGNGTRLTVT.

The chain couples TRBV7-9 to TRBJ1-4; D is unclear. The V gene lost 1 base and the J gene lost 4 bases, with 7 bases spanning the gap. CDR1 is SEHNR and CDR2 is FQNEAQ in the germline V gene (reference sequence). The CDR3 is made up of 14 amino acids. CDR3 bases: TGTGCCAGCAGCTTAGTAGGCTTTAATGAAAAACTGTTTTTT. Translation: CASSLVGFNEKLFF.

The genes are TRBV6-5 and TRBJ1-1; the D is unclear. From germline, CDR1 is MNHEY and CDR2 SVGAGI. CDR3 size: 13 residues. Deletions cut 4 bases from V and 1 base from J, with 7 bases between. CDR3 coding DNA: TGTGCCAGCAGTTTGGGTCAGAACACTGAAGCTTTCTTT. Its translation: CASSLGQNTEAFF.

This sequence joins TRBV30 and TRBJ1-1, with D maybe TRBD1 (5 bases). The V gene lost 0 bases and the J gene lost 4 bases, with 12 bases spanning the gap. The germline V gene encodes CDR1 GTSNPN and CDR2 SVGIG (reference sequence). This CDR3 is 14 amino acids long. The CDR3 sequence is CAWSVVRGSTEAFF. CDR3 coding DNA: TGTGCCTGGAGTGTAGTTCGGGGGTCCACTGAAGCTTTCTTT.

This clone appeared once. V and J are TRBV30 and TRBJ2-7; TRBD1 might be the D (6 bases). The CDR3 consists of 14 residues. With 7 bases removed from V and 3 bases from J, the gap between germline ends came to 19 bases. CDR1 is GTSNPN, CDR2 SVGIG, per germline (reference sequence). The CDR3, as DNA: TGTGCCTTCGGCAGGGCAGGGGAAAACTACGAGCAGTACTTC. Translated: CAFGRAGENYEQYF.

The gene calls are TRBV7-8 and TRBJ1-1; D ambiguous. Germline V gene lookup returns CDR1 SGHVS and CDR2 FQNEAQ. The V and J ends lost 0 bases and 8 bases respectively, with 7 bases between them. This CDR3 spans 12 amino acids. The CDR3 spells CASSLAATEAFF. For the CDR3, the DNA is TGTGCCAGCAGCTTAGCGGCGACCGAAGCTTTCTTT.

The chain employs TRBV5-8 and TRBJ2-7; TRBD2 aligns across 13 bases. Per germline, CDR1 SGHTS and CDR2 YDEGEE. This CDR3 is built from 16 residues. V was clipped by 4 bases and J by 3 bases; unmatched bases: 7. The CDR3 region is CASSRGLAGNLYEQYF. In DNA form, the CDR3 reads TGTGCCAGCAGCCGGGGACTAGCGGGGAACCTCTACGAGCAGTACTTC.

This clone was picked up one time. This chain uses TRBV6-5 with TRBJ1-1; maybe TRBD1 (5 bases). The CDR3 covers 15 residues. V was pared by 8 bases and J by 1 base, with 17 bases between. Germline V gives CDR1 MNHEY, CDR2 SVGAGI. CDR3: CASRPGTSPNTEAFF. As DNA, the CDR3 is TGTGCCAGCCGTCCCGGGACTTCCCCGAACACTGAAGCTTTCTTT.

This clone showed up just a few times. The chain has TRBV5-1 and TRBJ1-1; D is unresolved. The CDR3 covers 13 residues. The germline V and J ends were trimmed by 5 bases and 0 bases, with 8 bases remaining between them. CDR1 is SGHRS and CDR2 is YFSETQ in the germline V gene. CDR3 sequence reads: CASRGSLNTEAFF. DNA of the CDR3: TGCGCCAGCAGAGGGTCCCTGAACACTGAAGCTTTCTTT.

The V gene is TRBV6-5, the J gene TRBJ2-1, with D maybe TRBD2 (5 bases). In germline, CDR1 is MNHEY, CDR2 SVGAGI. The CDR3 has 16 residues. V gave up 0 bases and J gave up 13 bases, with 22 bases separating them. This chain's CDR3 is CASSYSRSASPGGQFF. The CDR3, as DNA: TGTGCCAGCAGTTACTCTAGATCAGCCAGCCCTGGAGGTCAGTTCTTC.

The V call is TRBV6-5, the J call TRBJ2-3, with D possibly matching TRBD1 (6 bases). Per germline, CDR1 MNHEY and CDR2 SVGAGI. The CDR3 spans 15 residues. V was trimmed by 2 bases and J by 2 bases, leaving 11 bases between them. The CDR3 DNA reads TGTGCCAGCAGTTACATCGGGACAAACACAGATACGCAGTATTTT. It encodes CASSYIGTNTDTQYF.

CDR3 sequence (DNA): TGCGCCAGCAGCCAAGGGAGGGCAGGGGGAATGACAGATACGCAGTATTTT. Its translation: CASSQGRAGGMTDTQYF. The chain recombines TRBV4-3 with TRBJ2-3; D possibly corresponds to TRBD1 (7 bases). This CDR3 contains 17 residues. From germline, CDR1 is LGHNA and CDR2 YSLEER. Deletions cut 1 base from V and 3 bases from J, with 17 bases between.

This clone was seen a few times. In DNA, the CDR3 is TGTGCCAGCAGTTACGATAGCGGGGGGCGACAAGAGACCCAGTACTTC. It yields the protein CASSYDSGGRQETQYF. This chain links TRBV6-6 with TRBJ2-5; 10 bases align to TRBD2. The CDR3 covers 16 residues. Germline V gives CDR1 MNHNY, CDR2 SVGAGI (reference sequence). Trimming cost V 2 bases and J 2 bases; bases outside gene matches: 5.

This clone occurred a few times. This chain joins TRBV27 and TRBJ1-5; D gene unclear. CDR1 and CDR2 from the germline V gene are MNHEY and SMNVEV (reference sequence). V was shortened by 6 bases and J by 2 bases, with 8 bases between the two germline ends. This CDR3 has 13 residues. CDR3 bases: TGTGCCAGCAGGCTCCGAGGCAATCAGCCCCAGCATTTT. Amino acids: CASRLRGNQPQHF.

V gene TRBV6-5 combines with J gene TRBJ1-6; TRBD1 matches at 12 bases. Germline V lookup: CDR1 MNHEY, CDR2 SVGAGI. V trimming: 5 bases; J trimming: 10 bases; junction bases outside the gene matches: 6. This CDR3 comprises 15 residues. The CDR3 reads CASSPGTGGRSPLHF. In DNA form, the CDR3 reads TGTGCCAGCAGTCCCGGGACAGGGGGCCGGTCACCCCTCCACTTT.

The chain has TRBV28 and TRBJ2-2, with 9 nucleotides matching TRBD1. CDR1 is MDHEN and CDR2 is SYDVKM in the germline V gene. V shed 8 bases, J shed 7 bases, and the junction held 5 bases outside the gene matches. This CDR3 contains 13 residues. The CDR3 bases are TGTGCCAGCTGGACAGGGGATAGCGGGGAGCTGTTTTTT. As protein: CASWTGDSGELFF.

This sequence joins TRBV25-1 and TRBJ2-1; TRBD2 matches at 12 bases. CDR1 and CDR2 (germline): MGHDK, SYGVNS. The junction had 5 bases not matched to a gene; V was cut back by 8 bases and J by 6 bases. The CDR3 extends over 14 amino acids. CDR3 nucleotide sequence: TGTGCCAGCGCCCCTAGCGGGGGGGGCAATGAGCAGTTCTTC. Translating it yields CASAPSGGGNEQFF.

The chain has TRBV28 and TRBJ1-5, with D unclear. Per the germline V gene, CDR1 is MDHEN and CDR2 is SYDVKM. The CDR3 covers 14 residues. V shed 3 bases and J shed 6 bases, with 12 bases lying between them. CDR3: CASSFGPGGQPQHF. CDR3 nucleotide sequence: TGTGCCAGCAGTTTTGGTCCGGGAGGTCAGCCCCAGCATTTT.

The CDR3 region has the DNA TGTGCCAGCAGCCCACAGGGGGTAAACACTGAAGCTTTCTTT. Protein product: CASSPQGVNTEAFF. The chain carries TRBV5-4 and TRBJ1-1; TRBD1 agrees at 8 bases. Per the germline V gene, CDR1 is SGHNT and CDR2 is YYREEE (reference sequence). Unmatched junction bases numbered 4, after V lost 4 bases and J lost 2 bases. The CDR3 has 14 residues.

The chain uses TRBV5-5 and TRBJ2-1; D unclear. The ends were cut back, 4 bases at V and 7 bases at J, with 24 bases in the middle. The CDR3 runs 17 residues. CDR1 is SGHKS, CDR2 YYEKEE, per germline (reference sequence). DNA for the CDR3: TGTGCCAGCAGCCCTCCGACGAGATTGACGGTAACGAATGAGCAGTTCTTC. Its translation: CASSPPTRLTVTNEQFF.

The J gene is TRBJ2-3, the V gene TRBV5-1, with D perhaps matching TRBD1 (6 bases). Trimming removed 4 bases from V and 3 bases from J, with 12 bases in between. Germline V lookup: CDR1 SGHRS, CDR2 YFSETQ. The length of the CDR3 is 14 residues. The CDR3 DNA follows: TGCGCCAGCAGCACGGACAGTACGACAGATACGCAGTATTTT. Its translation is CASSTDSTTDTQYF.

The chain recombines TRBV4-2 with TRBJ2-3; 7 positions match TRBD2. With 0 bases clipped from V and 10 bases from J, the junction kept 1 base outside the gene matches. CDR3 size: 12 residues. The germline CDR1 and CDR2 sequences are LGHNA and YNFKEQ. CDR3 in DNA: TGTGCCAGCAGCCAAGATGGGAGGGCGCAGTATTTT. This gives the protein CASSQDGRAQYF.

This chain links TRBV7-6 with TRBJ2-1, with unresolved D. The germline V and J ends were trimmed by 1 base and 9 bases, with 4 bases remaining between them. CDR1 and CDR2 (germline): SGHVS, FNYEAQ. The CDR3 covers 11 residues. In DNA form, the CDR3 reads TGTGCCAGCAGCTTAGAGCGTGAGCAGTTCTTC. Its translation is CASSLEREQFF.

The chain joins TRBV5-1 to TRBJ1-1; 7 bases align to TRBD1. The CDR3 consists of 15 residues. V trimming: 4 bases; J trimming: 3 bases; junction bases outside the gene matches: 9. Germline V lookup: CDR1 SGHRS, CDR2 YFSETQ. The CDR3 is CASSDAGGRDTEAFF. The CDR3 region has the DNA TGCGCCAGCAGCGACGCAGGGGGGAGGGACACTGAAGCTTTCTTT.

This clone came up a few times. The rearrangement joins TRBV11-3 to TRBJ2-1; maybe TRBD1 (6 bases). Trimming took off 6 bases at V and 10 bases at J, with 10 bases between the two ends. From germline, CDR1 is SGHNT and CDR2 YENEEA. The CDR3 has 11 residues. CDR3 region: CASRSTGEQFF. The DNA for the CDR3 is TGTGCCAGCAGGTCCACAGGGGAGCAGTTCTTC.

This clone turned up a few times. The V call is TRBV7-2, the J call TRBJ1-6; D not resolved. Trimming removed 5 bases at V and 10 bases at J, with 12 bases between. This CDR3 is built from 13 residues. The germline gives CDR1 SGHTA, CDR2 FQGNSA. In nucleotides, the CDR3 is TGTGCCAGCAGCCCACCGTCCAGGTCACCCCTCCACTTT. This gives the protein CASSPPSRSPLHF.